These 5 T cell receptor beta chains were sequenced from one sample in a study of PD-1 blockade in classical Hodgkin lymphoma. Some clones are missing from TCRdb's copy, which holds only in-frame ones; the method was immunoSEQ multiplex PCR. The data contain about 100,000 clones, around 89% of them singletons. After autologous stem cell transplantation all patients relapsed, and prior brentuximab vedotin exposure differed between cohorts. The sample in question was peripheral blood mononuclear cells (PBMCs), obtained before the second cycle of nivolumab. The source of these receptors is a human donor with classical Hodgkin lymphoma.

On this clone: One end of the junction does not line up with germline, which may come from a read error. Other DNA sequences in the same sample also yield this CDR3. The V and J genes are TRBV2 and TRBJ1-5; 7 bases map to TRBD1. This CDR3 is 15 amino acids long. Germline V lookup: CDR1 SNHLY, CDR2 FYNNEI. In DNA form, the CDR3 reads TGTGCCAGCAGTGACTATGGACAGGTCAATCAGCCCCAACATTTT. It encodes CASSDYGQVNQPQHF.

The chain employs TRBV27 and TRBJ1-3; D is possibly TRBD1 (6 bases). The germline V gene has CDR1 MNHEY and CDR2 SMNVEV (reference sequence). The CDR3 spans 14 residues. V was pared by 7 bases and J by 3 bases, with 13 bases between. Written as DNA, the CDR3 is TGTGCCAGCACCTGGGGGCTGGGTGGAAACACCATATATTTT. It specifies CASTWGLGGNTIYF.

This clone has only one observation. This chain links TRBV2 with TRBJ2-5; a weak D match, TRBD1 (6 bases). The CDR3 covers 15 residues. Germline V lookup: CDR1 SNHLY, CDR2 FYNNEI. The V end was cut by 4 bases, the J end by 0 bases, with 12 bases between. CDR3 bases: TGTGCCAGCAGTGGGACAGTACTGTACCAAGAGACCCAGTACTTC. Translating it yields CASSGTVLYQETQYF.

The V call is TRBV21-1, the J call TRBJ1-5; the table's D call of TRBD1 was not tested on the DNA. TRBV21-1 is listed as a pseudogene. The CDR3 extends over 17 amino acids. The CDR3 here is CASSTRTPDDGNQPQHF. The CDR3 nucleotides read TGTGCCAGCAGCACCCGGACACCGGATGACGGGAATCAGCCCCAGCATTTT.

This clone was detected only a few times. The chain has TRBV29-1 and TRBJ2-3, with 12 nucleotides matching TRBD2. CDR1 is SQVTM and CDR2 is ANQGSEA in the germline V gene. There are 15 residues in the CDR3. Losses at the gene ends were 6 bases for V and 5 bases for J; bases not matched to a gene: 9. The CDR3 DNA reads TGCAGCGTAGCAAGACTAGCGGGGGAGGAAGATACGCAGTATTTT. Translation gives CSVARLAGEEDTQYF.